The 8 T cell receptor beta chains in this list originate from one sample, sequenced in a study of blood T cell repertoires in COVID-19. Sequencing used immunoSEQ multiplex PCR; TCRdb keeps in-frame clones, though not all of them. Of a few hundred thousand clones listed, around 85% are singletons. Specimen: PBMCs or T cells enriched from blood (not recorded which). The receptors here all came from a woman between 40 and 55 years old with acute COVID-19.

The sample holds a few counts of this clone. CDR3 residues: CASSPYRDRADQPQHF. CDR3 in DNA: TGTGCCAGCAGCCCGTACCGGGACAGGGCAGATCAGCCCCAGCATTTT. The chain couples TRBV5-5 to TRBJ1-5, with 9 bases that match TRBD1. The CDR3 is made up of 16 amino acids. Per the germline V gene, CDR1 is SGHKS and CDR2 is YYEKEE (reference sequence). Losses at the gene ends were 4 bases for V and 5 bases for J; bases not matched to a gene: 10.

In its sample, this clone was seen a few times. The V gene is TRBV6-2 or TRBV6-3, the J gene TRBJ2-7; 9 nucleotides match TRBD1. The CDR3 spans 16 residues. From germline, CDR1 is MNHEY and CDR2 SVGEGT. Trimming at V came to 5 bases and at J to 0 bases, leaving 8 bases not matched to a gene. The CDR3 is CASSKDRGRSSYEQYF. Here the CDR3 DNA reads TGTGCCAGCAGTAAAGACAGGGGGAGAAGCTCCTACGAGCAGTACTTC.

The V call is TRBV12-3 or TRBV12-4, the J call TRBJ1-6; D is undetermined. The CDR3 has 11 residues. Trimming removed 5 bases at V and 13 bases at J, with 9 bases between. As DNA, the CDR3 is TGTGCCAGCAGTGGCGGTTTGCCCCTCCACTTT. Protein product: CASSGGLPLHF.

This clone occurred once. The chain links TRBV5-5 to TRBJ2-7; 14 bases are shared with TRBD2. The CDR3 covers 15 residues. Trimming took 4 bases from V and 7 from J; bases not matched to a gene: 7. Germline lookup yields CDR1 SGHKS and CDR2 YYEKEE (reference sequence). The CDR3 nucleotides are TGTGCCAGCAGCAAGACTAGCGGGAGGGCGTGGGAGCAGTACTTC. Translation: CASSKTSGRAWEQYF.

The rearrangement uses TRBV27 and TRBJ1-1; 9 nucleotides match TRBD1. CDR1 and CDR2 (germline): MNHEY, SMNVEV (reference sequence). The CDR3 extends over 16 amino acids. J lost 6 bases, V lost 4 bases, and 12 bases had no gene match. CDR3 in DNA: TGTGCCAGCAGTTCAAACGGCGGACAGGGGAAAGCTGAAGCTTTCTTT. Its protein product is CASSSNGGQGKAEAFF.

The chain recombines TRBV14 with TRBJ1-2, with a weak D call TRBD1 (5 bases). In germline, CDR1 is SGHDN, CDR2 FVKESK. The CDR3 totals 13 residues. Deletions cut 5 bases from V and 1 base from J, with 8 bases between. The CDR3 region is CASSKGINYGYTF. The CDR3 DNA reads TGTGCCAGCAGCAAGGGGATTAACTATGGCTACACCTTC.

The chain couples TRBV19 to TRBJ1-5, with a weak D call TRBD1 (5 bases). CDR3 length equals 13 residues. The V end lost 4 bases, the J end lost 4 bases, and 8 bases lay between the germline ends. CDR1 and CDR2 (germline): LNHDA, SQIVND (reference sequence). CDR3 DNA sequence: TGTGCCAGTAGTAAAGACAGAAATCAGCCCCAGCATTTT. Translating gives CASSKDRNQPQHF.

V and J are TRBV6-2 or TRBV6-3 and TRBJ2-4, with TRBD2 identical over 10 bases. With 0 bases clipped from V and 3 bases from J, the junction kept 17 bases outside the gene matches. The V gene's germline CDR1 is MNHEY and CDR2 SVGEGT. The CDR3 is 21 residues long. The CDR3 loop reads CASSYSTTSGAYVVDKNIQYF. CDR3 nucleotides: TGTGCCAGCAGTTACTCGACCACTAGCGGGGCGTACGTTGTTGACAAAAACATTCAGTACTTC.